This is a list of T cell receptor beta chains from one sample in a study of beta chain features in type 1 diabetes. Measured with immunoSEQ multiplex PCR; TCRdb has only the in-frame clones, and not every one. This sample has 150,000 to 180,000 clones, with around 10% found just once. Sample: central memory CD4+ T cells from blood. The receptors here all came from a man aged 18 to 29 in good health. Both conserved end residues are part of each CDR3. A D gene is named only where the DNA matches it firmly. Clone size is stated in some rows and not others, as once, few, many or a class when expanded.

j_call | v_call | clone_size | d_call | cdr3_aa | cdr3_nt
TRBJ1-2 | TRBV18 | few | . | CASSPSGVSYGYTF | TGTGCCAGCTCACCGAGCGGGGTTAGCTATGGCTACACCTTC
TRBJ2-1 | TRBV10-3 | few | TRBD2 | CAISDWVAGGSFNEQFF | TGTGCCATCAGTGATTGGGTAGCGGGAGGCAGTTTCAATGAGCAGTTCTTC
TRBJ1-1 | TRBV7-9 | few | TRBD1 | CASSISRDRGEVFF | TGTGCCAGCAGCATATCAAGGGACAGGGGAGAGGTTTTCTTT
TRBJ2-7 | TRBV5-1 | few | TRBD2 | CASSLWVAGADEQYF | TGCGCCAGCAGCTTGTGGGTAGCGGGAGCAGACGAGCAGTACTTC
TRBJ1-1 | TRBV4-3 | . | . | CASSQDPGVNTEAFF | TGCGCCAGCAGCCAAGATCCAGGGGTAAACACTGAAGCTTTCTTT
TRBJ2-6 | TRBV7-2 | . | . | CASSRYGAAGANVLTF | TGTGCCAGCAGCCGATACGGGGCGGCTGGGGCCAACGTCCTGACTTTC
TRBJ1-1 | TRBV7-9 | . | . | CASSSGTNWNTEAFF | TGTGCCAGCTCTTCGGGGACGAATTGGAACACTGAAGCTTTCTTT
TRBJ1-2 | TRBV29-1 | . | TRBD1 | CSAHGDRGDGYTF | TGCAGCGCTCACGGGGACAGGGGGGATGGCTACACCTTC
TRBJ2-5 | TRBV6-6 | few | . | CASSPLGEETQYF | TGTGCCAGCAGCCCCCTAGGGGAAGAGACCCAGTACTTC
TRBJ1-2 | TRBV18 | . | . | CASSPQKNPGQLKGGYTF | TGTGCCAGCTCACCACAAAAGAACCCTGGACAGTTGAAGGGTGGCTACACCTTC
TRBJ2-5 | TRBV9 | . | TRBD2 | CASSVAPLAGGRQETQYF | TGTGCCAGCAGCGTCGCTCCCCTAGCGGGGGGGCGACAAGAGACCCAGTACTTC
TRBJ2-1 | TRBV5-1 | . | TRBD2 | CASSAAGTSGIYNEQFF | TGCGCCAGCAGCGCGGCCGGGACTAGCGGGATCTACAATGAGCAGTTCTTC
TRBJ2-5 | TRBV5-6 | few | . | CASSGKNWETQYF | TGTGCCAGCAGCGGGAAAAACTGGGAGACCCAGTACTTC
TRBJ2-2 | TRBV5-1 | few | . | CASSLAGSTGELFF | TGCGCCAGCAGCTTGGCAGGGTCTACCGGGGAGCTGTTTTTT
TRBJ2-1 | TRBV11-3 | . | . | CASSFGGVRNEQFF | TGTGCCAGCAGCTTTGGAGGGGTCAGAAATGAGCAGTTCTTC
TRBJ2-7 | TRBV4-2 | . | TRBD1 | CASSQAGQGNEQYF | TGTGCCAGCAGCCAAGCCGGACAGGGAAACGAGCAGTACTTC
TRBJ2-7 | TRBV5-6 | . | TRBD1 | CASSLPDRDEQYF | TGTGCCAGCAGCCTGCCCGACAGGGACGAGCAGTACTTC
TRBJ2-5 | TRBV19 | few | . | CASSLLGVPGRETQYF | TGTGCCAGTAGTCTTCTCGGAGTACCGGGACGGGAGACCCAGTACTTC
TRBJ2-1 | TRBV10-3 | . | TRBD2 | CAISPSGMYHEQFF | TGTGCCATCTCTCCTAGCGGGATGTACCATGAGCAGTTCTTC
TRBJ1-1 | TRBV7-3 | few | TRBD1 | CASSLDRVMNTEAFF | TGTGCCAGCAGCCTCGACAGGGTTATGAACACTGAAGCTTTCTTT
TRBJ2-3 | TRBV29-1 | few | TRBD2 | CSVAPGLASADTQYF | TGCAGCGTTGCCCCGGGACTAGCGTCGGCAGATACGCAGTATTTT
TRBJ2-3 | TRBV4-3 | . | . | CASSQAASGRRLTGTDTQYF | TGCGCCAGCAGCCAGGCCGCTAGTGGGAGGCGTCTGACGGGCACAGATACGCAGTATTTT
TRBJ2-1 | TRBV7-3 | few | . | CASSLGGGRYNEQFF | TGTGCCAGCAGCTTGGGCGGGGGCCGCTACAATGAGCAGTTCTTC
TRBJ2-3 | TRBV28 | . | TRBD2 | CASSPTSGRITDTQYF | TGTGCCAGCAGTCCGACTAGCGGGAGGATCACAGATACGCAGTATTTT
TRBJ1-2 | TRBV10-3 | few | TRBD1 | CATETGGKGYTF | TGTGCCACCGAGACAGGGGGGAAAGGCTACACCTTC
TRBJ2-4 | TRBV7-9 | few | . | CASSGEHQYF | TGTGCCAGCAGCGGGGAGCATCAGTACTTC
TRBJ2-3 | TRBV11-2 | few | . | CASSQTADTQYF | TGTGCCAGCAGCCAGACAGCCGATACGCAGTATTTT
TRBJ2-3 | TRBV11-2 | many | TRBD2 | CASSRTSQGTQYF | TGTGCCAGCAGCCGGACTAGCCAGGGTACGCAGTATTTT
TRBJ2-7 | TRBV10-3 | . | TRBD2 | CAISEGTSGSRVSARFRSWQYF | TGTGCCATCAGTGAAGGGACTAGCGGGAGTCGGGTTTCGGCCAGGTTTCGCAGCTGGCAGTACTTC